Below are 22 T cell receptor beta chains sequenced from a single sample in a study of control samples from healthy donors and cancer patients. Repertoires were generated with immunoSEQ multiplex PCR, while TCRdb's copy carries only in-frame clones and drops some. The sample carries 170,000 or so clones, 85% to 90% recorded once. Input material: blood. The receptors here all came from a woman between 50 and 59 years old in good health.

This chain's CDR3 is CASSMTGETEAFF. The CDR3 coding sequence is TGCGCCAGCAGCATGACAGGGGAGACTGAAGCTTTCTTT. This chain joins TRBV5-1 and TRBJ1-1; 8 bases line up with TRBD1. The ends lost 4 bases at V and 5 bases at J; junction bases unmatched: 4. The CDR3 is made up of 13 amino acids. The germline gives CDR1 SGHRS, CDR2 YFSETQ.

The chain uses TRBV9 and TRBJ2-3; no reliable D call. Trimming removed 5 bases at V and 6 bases at J, with 16 bases between. The CDR3 has 14 amino acids. The germline V gene has CDR1 SGDLS and CDR2 YYNGEE. The CDR3 DNA reads TGTGCCAGCAGTGCTGAGGTGTACCTGGATACGCAGTATTTT. Its protein is CASSAEVYLDTQYF.

This sequence joins TRBV19 and TRBJ1-2, with 9 bases aligning to TRBD1. Looked up from germline, CDR1 is LNHDA and CDR2 is SQIVND (reference sequence). V shed 5 bases, J shed 4 bases, and the junction held 14 bases outside the gene matches. The CDR3 length is 17 residues. The CDR3 sequence: CASSPRTGVSSGYGYTF. In nucleotides, the CDR3 is TGTGCCAGTAGTCCCCGGACAGGGGTGTCTTCGGGCTATGGCTACACCTTC.

The chain uses TRBV5-1 and TRBJ1-4; tentatively, D is TRBD1 (6 bases). There are 15 residues in the CDR3. Per the germline V gene, CDR1 is SGHRS and CDR2 is YFSETQ. V dropped 4 bases and J dropped 1 base, with 11 bases sitting between them. CDR3 region: CASSTATGTNEKLFF. The CDR3 region has the DNA TGCGCCAGCAGCACTGCGACAGGAACTAATGAAAAACTGTTTTTT.

This clone was seen a single time. This chain uses TRBV19 with TRBJ1-1; 8 bases are shared with TRBD1. The V gene's germline CDR1 is LNHDA and CDR2 SQIVND (reference sequence). V lost 7 bases and J lost 2; bases outside the gene matches: 6. This CDR3 has 14 residues. CDR3 sequence (DNA): TGTGCCAGTATAGATTCAGGGGGCAACACTGAAGCTTTCTTT. This sequence encodes CASIDSGGNTEAFF.

The chain couples TRBV6-5 to TRBJ1-3; D is unclear. V was clipped by 0 bases and J by 3 bases, with 9 bases between them. Germline V CDR1 and CDR2: MNHEY, SVGAGI. This CDR3 has 15 residues. CDR3 nucleotides: TGTGCCAGCAGTTACTCGCGTTCTGGTGGAAACACCATATATTTT. It translates to CASSYSRSGGNTIYF.

The chain has TRBV24-1 and TRBJ2-2; the D gene is possibly TRBD1 (6 bases). The CDR3 length is 16 residues. Trimming left V 6 bases short and J 1 base short, with 14 bases between. Germline loops: CDR1 KGHDR, CDR2 SFDVKD. The CDR3 DNA reads TGTGCCACCAGTCCAAGGGGCAGGGGGAACACCGGGGAGCTGTTTTTT. This sequence encodes CATSPRGRGNTGELFF.

The chain is built from TRBV28 and TRBJ1-4; 8 nucleotides line up with TRBD1. V shed 5 bases and J 5 bases; nucleotides not matched to a gene: 10. This CDR3 spans 16 amino acids. CDR1 and CDR2 (germline): MDHEN, SYDVKM. The CDR3 nucleotides read TGTGCCAGCAGTGTCCTCCCAGGGGGCGGAAATGAAAAACTGTTTTTT. Translating gives CASSVLPGGGNEKLFF.

This clone was recorded a few times. The chain recombines TRBV3-1 (or the pseudogene TRBV3-2) with TRBJ1-2; D gene ambiguous. Deletions cut 1 base from V and 8 bases from J, with 5 bases between. Germline V gene lookup returns CDR1 LGHDT and CDR2 YNNKEL (reference sequence). The CDR3 contains 11 residues. The CDR3 nucleotides read TGTGCCAGCAGCCAAGGCGGGGGCTACACCTTC. Translation: CASSQGGGYTF.

J is TRBJ2-1 and V is TRBV9; D remains ambiguous. With 4 bases removed from V and 9 bases from J, the gap between germline ends came to 14 bases. This CDR3 spans 13 amino acids. CDR1 and CDR2 (germline): SGDLS, YYNGEE. The CDR3: CASSPDPNGEQFF. The DNA for the CDR3 is TGTGCCAGCAGCCCGGACCCCAATGGTGAGCAGTTCTTC.

The chain carries TRBV11-3 and TRBJ1-1, with D possibly being TRBD1 (5 bases). V shed 3 bases and J shed 1 base, with 6 bases lying between them. There are 13 residues in the CDR3. Germline CDR1 is SGHNT and CDR2 is YENEEA. The CDR3 protein is CASSLQGNTEAFF. The CDR3 coding sequence is TGTGCCAGCAGCTTGCAGGGGAACACTGAAGCTTTCTTT.

J is TRBJ2-5 and V is TRBV28; perhaps TRBD1 as D (6 bases). V was clipped by 5 bases and J by 5 bases, with 9 bases between them. This CDR3 is 12 amino acids long. Looked up from germline, CDR1 is MDHEN and CDR2 is SYDVKM. The CDR3 spells CASSLQGETQYF. The CDR3 bases are TGTGCCAGCAGTCTGCAGGGGGAGACCCAGTACTTC.

The chain combines TRBV3-1 (or the pseudogene TRBV3-2) with TRBJ2-1; possible D gene TRBD2, 7 bases. CDR1 is LGHDT, CDR2 YNNKEL, per germline (reference sequence). Trimming stripped 4 bases from V and 0 bases from J, with 13 bases between. The CDR3 spans 16 residues. CDR3 residues: CASSRGGGLSYNEQFF. Here the CDR3 DNA reads TGTGCCAGCAGCCGAGGCGGGGGCCTCTCCTACAATGAGCAGTTCTTC.

The chain links TRBV30 to TRBJ1-4; D is perhaps TRBD1 (5 bases). This CDR3 is built from 13 residues. Trimming left V 3 bases short and J 8 bases short, with 13 bases between. Germline V gives CDR1 GTSNPN, CDR2 SVGIG (reference sequence). CDR3 bases: TGTGCCTGGAGGTCGGGGGTAGGCGAAAAACTGTTTTTT. This encodes CAWRSGVGEKLFF.

The chain links TRBV6-5 to TRBJ2-1; TRBD1 agrees at 9 bases. Germline V gene sequence: CDR1 MNHEY, CDR2 SVGAGI. There are 15 residues in the CDR3. The ends lost 6 bases at V and 4 bases at J; junction bases unmatched: 7. The CDR3 bases are TGTGCCAGCAGAAGAGGGGGACAGGGTTACAATGAGCAGTTCTTC. Protein product: CASRRGGQGYNEQFF.

This clone was picked up a small number of times. The chain has TRBV27 and TRBJ2-7, with 8 bases aligning to TRBD2. V dropped 7 bases and J dropped 2; count of bases not matched to a gene: 7. Germline loops: CDR1 MNHEY, CDR2 SMNVEV (reference sequence). The CDR3 totals 14 residues. The CDR3 DNA is TGTGCCAGCACCGCCGCGGGGGGCCCCTACGAGCAGTACTTC. This encodes CASTAAGGPYEQYF.

The gene calls are TRBV7-3 and TRBJ2-5; TRBD1 or TRBD2 may be the D gene (5 bases each). V was trimmed by 5 bases and J by 7 bases, leaving 17 bases between them. The CDR3 runs to 14 residues. CDR1 SGHTA and CDR2 FQGTGA come from the germline V gene. The CDR3 coding sequence is TGTGCCAGCAGCCCCGGGACCGGCCGTGGGACCCAGTACTTC. Translation: CASSPGTGRGTQYF.

The chain couples TRBV28 to TRBJ1-2, with TRBD1 matching over 8 bases. CDR3 length: 14 residues. V dropped 2 bases and J dropped 4; count of bases not matched to a gene: 3. Germline CDR1 MDHEN, CDR2 SYDVKM. The CDR3 loop is CASSLTDRGYGYTF. DNA for the CDR3: TGTGCCAGCAGTTTAACCGACAGGGGCTATGGCTACACCTTC.

This clone appeared a few times. The chain has TRBV6-6 and TRBJ1-2; 8 bases agree with TRBD1. Unmatched junction bases numbered 7, after V lost 4 bases and J lost 3 bases. This CDR3 region has 15 residues. The V gene's germline CDR1 is MNHNY and CDR2 SVGAGI (reference sequence). The CDR3 DNA follows: TGTGCCAGCAGTTCGAGCCAGGGGGCCTACTATGGCTACACCTTC. It encodes CASSSSQGAYYGYTF.

This clone was seen just once. The genes are TRBV14 and TRBJ1-2, with 7 bases fitting TRBD1. The trim removed 4 bases at V and 0 bases at J, leaving 5 bases unmatched. This CDR3 comprises 15 residues. Germline lookup yields CDR1 SGHDN and CDR2 FVKESK. The CDR3 DNA reads TGTGCCAGCAGCCGGGACAGCTTGACTAACTATGGCTACACCTTC. Its protein product is CASSRDSLTNYGYTF. Complete variable domain (other parts from reference TRBV14 and TRBJ1-2): EAGVTQFPSHSVIEKGQTVTLRCDPISGHDNLYWYRRVMGKEIKFLLHFVKESKQDESGMPNNRFLAERTGGTYSTLKVQPAELEDSGVYFCASSRDSLTNYGYTFGSGTRLTVV.

This chain uses TRBV3-1 (or the pseudogene TRBV3-2) with TRBJ1-3, with a possible D match to TRBD1 (5 bases). The CDR3 consists of 16 residues. V shed 4 bases and J shed 3 bases, with 16 bases lying between them. Germline CDR1 reads LGHDT; CDR2 reads YNNKEL (reference sequence). CDR3 loop: CASSLVGQGRGNTIYF. The CDR3 DNA sequence: TGTGCCAGCAGCCTCGTCGGGCAGGGCCGTGGAAACACCATATATTTT.

The chain uses TRBV4-3 and TRBJ2-5; D perhaps matches TRBD1 (5 bases). Trimming took 4 bases from V and 3 from J, leaving 12 bases between them. This CDR3 comprises 14 residues. Per the germline V gene, CDR1 is LGHNA and CDR2 is YSLEER. In DNA form, the CDR3 reads TGCGCCAGCAGCCCGAGACCCAGGGAAGAGACCCAGTACTTC. Encoded protein: CASSPRPREETQYF.